This TCR beta chain was observed in a study of shared clonotypes between healthy human individuals. The study's findings and limits: There were few donors, and this limited the genetic and exposure-history diversity represented. Rarefaction gave evidence that sorted-subset sequencing remained incomplete despite large depth. Approximately 5.4% of naive CD4 clonotypes were common to a handful of donors.

This CDR3 comprises 16 residues. Germline-derived CDR1 and CDR2 are SEHNR and FQNEAQ (reference sequence). V was pared by 5 bases and J by 2 bases, with 16 bases between. Points on this clone: Antigen unknown.

Only in-frame clones appear in the TCRdb table, and some are missing; sequencing was by immunoSEQ multiplex PCR. The sample lists about 2.4 million clones; roughly 93% were seen once. The chain couples TRBV7-9 to TRBJ2-1, with D perhaps TRBD1 or TRBD2 (6 bases each). This clonotype was obtained from a man younger than 35 in good health. Some clones in this sample may be carry-over from other donors' samples. The specimen was naive CD4+ T cells from PBMCs. The subset was: CD45RA+ positively selected. CDR3 sequence: CASSIRTGAPYNEQFF. The CDR3 DNA reads as TGTGCCAGCAGCATAAGGACGGGGGCCCCCTACAATGAGCAGTTCTTC.